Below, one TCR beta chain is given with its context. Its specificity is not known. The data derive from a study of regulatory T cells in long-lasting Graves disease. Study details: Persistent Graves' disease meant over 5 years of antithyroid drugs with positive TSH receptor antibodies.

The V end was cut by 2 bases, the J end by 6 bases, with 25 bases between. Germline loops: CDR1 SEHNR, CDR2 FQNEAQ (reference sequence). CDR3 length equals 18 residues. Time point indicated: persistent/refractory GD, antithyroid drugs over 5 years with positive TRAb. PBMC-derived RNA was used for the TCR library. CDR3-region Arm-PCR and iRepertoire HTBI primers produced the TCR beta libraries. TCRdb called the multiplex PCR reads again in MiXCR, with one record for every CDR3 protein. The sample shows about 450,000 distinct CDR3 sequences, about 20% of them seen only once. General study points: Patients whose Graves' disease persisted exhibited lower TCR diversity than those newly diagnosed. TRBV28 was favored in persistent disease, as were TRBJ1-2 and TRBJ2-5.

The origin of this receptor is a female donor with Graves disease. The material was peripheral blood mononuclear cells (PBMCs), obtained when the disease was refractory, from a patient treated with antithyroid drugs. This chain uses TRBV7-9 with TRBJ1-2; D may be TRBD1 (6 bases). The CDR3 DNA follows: TGTGCCAGCAGCTTATTGGGTGGTCACGGGGGGCGCCCGGATGGCTACACCTTC. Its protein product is CASSLLGGHGGRPDGYTF.